This TCR beta chain was sequenced for a study of blood T cell repertoires in COVID-19 (dated by TCRdb to 2018 to 2020). For context, the study as a whole: Samples from collaborators originated in the United States, Italy and Spain and spanned both the acute and convalescent phases of COVID-19. A freely available public database, intended as a resource for researchers studying the immune response to SARS-CoV-2, is where the repertoires were released. Deeply sampled blood TCRbeta repertoires from subjects exposed to, actively infected with, or recovered from COVID-19 were included in the dataset. The prospective study material was composed of cDNA or gDNA derived from T cells, B-cell-depleted T cells, or PBMCs. Where HLA class I and class II types were available, the types were taken from metadata supplied by the sample provider, not from assay-based typing. The samples were drawn from two sources: the first 160 participants of the ongoing ImmuneRACE study, and 1,254 subjects contributed by 6 global collaborators. Sample metadata almost always included a de-identified subject ID, COVID-19 status, age in years and sex.

Worth noting for this clone: This receptor's antigen is unknown. Base quality data are lacking; no much larger clone is found one base away. The sample has other DNA sequences that encode this CDR3 too.

The CDR3 measures 12 amino acids from cysteine to phenylalanine. The entry retains the CDR3 DNA only, 36 bases that are in frame from base 1. From the germline V gene (reference sequence), CDR1 is SGHKS and CDR2 is YYEKEE. Trimming removed 4 bases from V and 4 bases from J, leaving 8 bases between the germline ends. TCRbeta CDR3 regions were amplified from genomic DNA by means of the immunoSEQ Assay, a bias-controlled multiplex PCR. Per the original workflow: The number of nucleated cells in each sample was estimated by amplification of reference gene primers within the assay. To quantify the absolute abundance of each unique TCRbeta CDR3 rearrangement, sequence reads were collapsed and filtered. For each sample, productive Simpson clonality was calculated by taking the square root of Simpson's diversity index across productive rearrangements. The table comes from immuneACCESS by way of TCRdb, which keeps in-frame sequences with V and J called. Part of the clones is missing from these tables; in studies checked, under half for an unresolved V gene and the rest for unknown reasons. V and J calls and clone size are those listed in that table; D and trimming were worked out from the DNA. The sample table shows approximately 300,000 clones, and 87% are seen once. Under 6% of the sample goes to the ten largest clones.

Participants in the prospective study were aged roughly 18 to 95 years, lived in over 20 United States geographic areas, and enrolled through a virtual design. In the prospective study, participants were assigned to cohorts based on the clinical history participants reported in a screening survey and a study questionnaire. Recovered participants in ImmuneRACE Cohort 3 were defined by two consecutive negative NP/OP PCR tests, clearance by a healthcare professional, or resolution of symptoms. In the prospective study, whole blood, serum and a nasopharyngeal or oropharyngeal swab were collected from each participant by mobile phlebotomists. Prospective study participants could optionally give additional blood draws and questionnaires over an approximately 2-month period. Blood samples from the prospective study were shipped frozen or at room temperature prior to DNA extraction. Points the paper makes about the study in general: Clinical and demographic metadata were provided uncurated, with the amount varying by source and participant.

Source material: PBMCs or T cells enriched from blood (not recorded which). The origin of this receptor is a woman aged 25 to 39 who had recovered from COVID-19. Recombination connected TRBV5-5 to TRBJ1-2, with TRBD1 as a weak D call on 5 bases. DNA sequence: TGTGCCAGCAGCCCGGACACCTATGGCTACACCTTC. The resulting protein is CASSPDTYGYTF.